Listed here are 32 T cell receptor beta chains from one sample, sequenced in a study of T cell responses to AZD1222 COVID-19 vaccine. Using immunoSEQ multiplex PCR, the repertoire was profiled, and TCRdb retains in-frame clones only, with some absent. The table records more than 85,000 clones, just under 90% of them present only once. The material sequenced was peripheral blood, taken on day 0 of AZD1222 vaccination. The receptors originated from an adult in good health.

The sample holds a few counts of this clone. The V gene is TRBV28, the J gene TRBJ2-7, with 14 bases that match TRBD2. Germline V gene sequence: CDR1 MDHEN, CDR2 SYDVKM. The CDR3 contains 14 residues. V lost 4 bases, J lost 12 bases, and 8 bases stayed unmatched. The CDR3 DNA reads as TGTGCCAGCAGTTCGATGACTAGCGGGGGGGTTCCGTACTTC. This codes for CASSSMTSGGVPYF.

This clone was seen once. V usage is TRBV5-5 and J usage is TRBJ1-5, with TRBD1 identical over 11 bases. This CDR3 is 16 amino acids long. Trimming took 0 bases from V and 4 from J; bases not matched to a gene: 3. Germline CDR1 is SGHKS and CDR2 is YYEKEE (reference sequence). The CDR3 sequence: CASSLAGQGANQPQHF. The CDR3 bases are TGTGCCAGCAGCTTGGCAGGACAGGGGGCGAATCAGCCCCAGCATTTT.

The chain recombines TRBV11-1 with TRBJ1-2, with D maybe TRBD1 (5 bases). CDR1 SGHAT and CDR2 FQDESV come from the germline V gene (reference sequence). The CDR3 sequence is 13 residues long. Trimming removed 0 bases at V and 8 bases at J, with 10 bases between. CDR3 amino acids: CASSLASGRGYTF. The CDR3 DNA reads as TGTGCCAGCAGCTTAGCATCAGGGCGAGGCTACACCTTC.

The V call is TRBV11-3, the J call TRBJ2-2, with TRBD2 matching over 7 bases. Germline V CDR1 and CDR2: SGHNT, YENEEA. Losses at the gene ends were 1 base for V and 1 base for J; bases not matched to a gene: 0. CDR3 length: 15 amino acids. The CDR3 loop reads CASSLGGGNTGELFF. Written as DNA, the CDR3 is TGTGCCAGCAGCTTAGGCGGGGGGAACACCGGGGAGCTGTTTTTT.

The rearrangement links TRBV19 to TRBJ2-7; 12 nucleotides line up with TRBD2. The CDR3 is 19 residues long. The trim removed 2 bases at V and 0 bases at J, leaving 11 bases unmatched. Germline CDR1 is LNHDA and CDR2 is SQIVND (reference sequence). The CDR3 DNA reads TGTGCCAGTAGTATATGGATCCTAGCGGGGGGGCAGAGCTCCTACGAGCAGTACTTC. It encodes CASSIWILAGGQSSYEQYF.

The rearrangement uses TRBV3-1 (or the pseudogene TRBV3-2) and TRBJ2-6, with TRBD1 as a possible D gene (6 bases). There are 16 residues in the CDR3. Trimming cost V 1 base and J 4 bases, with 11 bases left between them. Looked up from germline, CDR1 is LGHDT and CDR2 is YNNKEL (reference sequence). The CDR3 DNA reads TGTGCCAGCAGCCAAGGGTCAGGGGTCGGGGCCAACGTCCTGACTTTC. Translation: CASSQGSGVGANVLTF.

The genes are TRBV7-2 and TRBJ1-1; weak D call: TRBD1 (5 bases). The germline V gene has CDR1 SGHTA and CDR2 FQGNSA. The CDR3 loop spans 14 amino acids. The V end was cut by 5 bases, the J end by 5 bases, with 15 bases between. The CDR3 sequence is CASSQNGGRTEAFF. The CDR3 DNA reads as TGTGCCAGCAGCCAAAACGGGGGGAGGACTGAAGCTTTCTTT.

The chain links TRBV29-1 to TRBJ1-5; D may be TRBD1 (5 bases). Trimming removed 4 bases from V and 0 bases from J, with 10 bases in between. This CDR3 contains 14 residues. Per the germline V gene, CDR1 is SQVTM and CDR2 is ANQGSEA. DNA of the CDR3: TGCAGCGTTGCTTGGGGGGATAGCAATCAGCCCCAGCATTTT. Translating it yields CSVAWGDSNQPQHF.

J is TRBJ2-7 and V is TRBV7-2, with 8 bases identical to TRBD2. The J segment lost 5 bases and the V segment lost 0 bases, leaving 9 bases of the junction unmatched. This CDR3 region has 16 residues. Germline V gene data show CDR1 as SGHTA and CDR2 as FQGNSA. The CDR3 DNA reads TGTGCCAGCAGCTTAGCGAGGGTCAGCGGGGGTGACGAGCAGTACTTC. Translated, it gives CASSLARVSGGDEQYF.

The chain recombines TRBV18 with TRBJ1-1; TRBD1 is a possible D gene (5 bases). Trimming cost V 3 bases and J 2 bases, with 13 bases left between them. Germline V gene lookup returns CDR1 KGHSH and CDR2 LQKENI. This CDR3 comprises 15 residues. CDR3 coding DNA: TGTGCCAGCTCACCGCGCAGGGAGACCAACACTGAAGCTTTCTTT. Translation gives CASSPRRETNTEAFF.

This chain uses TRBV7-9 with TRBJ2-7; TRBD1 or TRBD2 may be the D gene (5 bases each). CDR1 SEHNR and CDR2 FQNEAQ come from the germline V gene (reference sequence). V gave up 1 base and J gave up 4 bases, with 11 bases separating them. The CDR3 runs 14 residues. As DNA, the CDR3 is TGTGCCAGCAGCTTAGTAGGGGACCCTTACGAGCAGTACTTC. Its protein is CASSLVGDPYEQYF.

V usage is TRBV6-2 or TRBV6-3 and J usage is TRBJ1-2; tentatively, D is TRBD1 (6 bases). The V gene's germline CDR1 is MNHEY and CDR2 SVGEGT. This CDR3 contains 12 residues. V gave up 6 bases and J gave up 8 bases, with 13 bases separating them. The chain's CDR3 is CASRYNREGYTF. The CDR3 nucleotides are TGTGCCAGCAGATACAACAGGGAGGGCTACACCTTC.

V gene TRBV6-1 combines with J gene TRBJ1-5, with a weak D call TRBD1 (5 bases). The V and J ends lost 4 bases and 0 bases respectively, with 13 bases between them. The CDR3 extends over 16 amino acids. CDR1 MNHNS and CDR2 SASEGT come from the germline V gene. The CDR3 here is CASSGTGDLSNQPQHF. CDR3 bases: TGTGCCAGCAGTGGTACGGGGGACCTTAGCAATCAGCCCCAGCATTTT.

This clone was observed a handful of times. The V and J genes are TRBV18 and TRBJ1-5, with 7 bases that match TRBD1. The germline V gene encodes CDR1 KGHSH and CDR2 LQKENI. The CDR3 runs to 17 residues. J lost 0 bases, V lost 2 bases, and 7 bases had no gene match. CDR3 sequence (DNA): TGTGCCAGCTCACCAGAGGGGGCCACATATAGCAATCAGCCCCAGCATTTT. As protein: CASSPEGATYSNQPQHF.

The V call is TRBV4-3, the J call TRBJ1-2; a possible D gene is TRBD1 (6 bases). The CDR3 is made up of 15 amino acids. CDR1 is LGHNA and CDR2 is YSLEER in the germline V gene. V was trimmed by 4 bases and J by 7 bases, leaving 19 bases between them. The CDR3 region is CASSRTALGKRGYTF. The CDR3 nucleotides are TGCGCCAGCAGCCGGACAGCCTTGGGGAAGCGTGGCTACACCTTC.

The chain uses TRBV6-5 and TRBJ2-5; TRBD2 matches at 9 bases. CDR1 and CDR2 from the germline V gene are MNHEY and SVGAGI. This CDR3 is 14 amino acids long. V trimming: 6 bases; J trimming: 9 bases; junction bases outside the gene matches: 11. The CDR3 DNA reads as TGTGCCAGCAGCCCCCTGGAGCGGGGGGAGGCCCAGTACTTC. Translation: CASSPLERGEAQYF.

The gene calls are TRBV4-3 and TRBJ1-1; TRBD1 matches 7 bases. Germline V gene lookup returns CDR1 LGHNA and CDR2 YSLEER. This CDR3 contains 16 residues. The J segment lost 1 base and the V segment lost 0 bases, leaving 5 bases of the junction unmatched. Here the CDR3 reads CASSQEGTDKNTEAFF. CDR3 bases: TGCGCCAGCAGCCAAGAAGGGACAGACAAGAACACTGAAGCTTTCTTT.

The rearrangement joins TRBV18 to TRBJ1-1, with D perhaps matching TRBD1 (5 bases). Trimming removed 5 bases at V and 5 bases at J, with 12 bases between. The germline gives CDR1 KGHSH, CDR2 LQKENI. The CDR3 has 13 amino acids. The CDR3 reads CASSAQGGTEAFF. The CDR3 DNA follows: TGTGCCAGCTCAGCTCAGGGAGGGACTGAAGCTTTCTTT.

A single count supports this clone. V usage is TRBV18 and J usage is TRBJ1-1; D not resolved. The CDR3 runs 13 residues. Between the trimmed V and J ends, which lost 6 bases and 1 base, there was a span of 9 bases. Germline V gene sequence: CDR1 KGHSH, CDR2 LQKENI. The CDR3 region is CASSDGQNTEAFF. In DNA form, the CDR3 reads TGTGCCAGCTCGGACGGGCAGAACACTGAAGCTTTCTTT.

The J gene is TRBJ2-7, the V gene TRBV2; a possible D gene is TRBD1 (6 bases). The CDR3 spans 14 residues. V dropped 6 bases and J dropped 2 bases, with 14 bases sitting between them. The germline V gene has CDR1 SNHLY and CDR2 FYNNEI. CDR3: CASRGAPTAYEQYF. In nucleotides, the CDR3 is TGTGCCAGCAGGGGGGCGCCGACAGCCTACGAGCAGTACTTC.

The CDR3 reads CASSYSTEAFF. The CDR3 region has the DNA TGTGCCAGCAGTTACAGCACTGAAGCTTTCTTT. The rearrangement joins TRBV6-2 or TRBV6-3 to TRBJ1-1; the D is unclear. CDR1 and CDR2 (germline): MNHEY, SVGEGT. The CDR3 extends over 11 amino acids. Trimming removed 2 bases at V and 4 bases at J, with 2 bases between.

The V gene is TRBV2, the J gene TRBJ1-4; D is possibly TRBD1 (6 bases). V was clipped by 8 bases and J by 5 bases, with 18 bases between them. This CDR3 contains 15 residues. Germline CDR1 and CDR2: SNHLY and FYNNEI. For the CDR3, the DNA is TGTGCCAGCTCGCTCCGCAAGGGGGGAAATGAAAAACTGTTTTTT. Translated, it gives CASSLRKGGNEKLFF.

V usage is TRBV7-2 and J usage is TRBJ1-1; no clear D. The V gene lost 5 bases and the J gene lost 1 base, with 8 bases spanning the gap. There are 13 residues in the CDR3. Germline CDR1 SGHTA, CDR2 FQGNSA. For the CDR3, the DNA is TGTGCCAGCAGCCGATTGAGGAACACTGAAGCTTTCTTT. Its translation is CASSRLRNTEAFF.

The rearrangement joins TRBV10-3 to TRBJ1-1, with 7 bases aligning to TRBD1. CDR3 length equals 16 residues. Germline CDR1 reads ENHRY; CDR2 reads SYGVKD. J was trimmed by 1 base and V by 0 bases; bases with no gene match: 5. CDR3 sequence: CAISESGQITNTEAFF. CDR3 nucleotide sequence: TGTGCCATCAGTGAGTCGGGACAGATTACGAACACTGAAGCTTTCTTT.

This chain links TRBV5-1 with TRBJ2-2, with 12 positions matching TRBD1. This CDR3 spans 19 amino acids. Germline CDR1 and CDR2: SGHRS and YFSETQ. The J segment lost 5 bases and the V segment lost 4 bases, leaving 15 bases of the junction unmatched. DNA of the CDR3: TGCGCCAGCAGCCAACCACTCCGGGACAGGGGGCGGTATACCGGGGAGCTGTTTTTT. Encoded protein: CASSQPLRDRGRYTGELFF.

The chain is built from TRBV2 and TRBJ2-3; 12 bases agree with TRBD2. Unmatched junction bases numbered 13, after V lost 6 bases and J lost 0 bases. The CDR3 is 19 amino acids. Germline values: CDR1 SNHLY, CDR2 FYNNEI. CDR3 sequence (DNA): TGTGCCAGCAGGGAATACGGACTAGCGGGGCGTCATAGCACAGATACGCAGTATTTT. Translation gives CASREYGLAGRHSTDTQYF. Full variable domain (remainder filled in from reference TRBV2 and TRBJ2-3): EPEVTQTPSHQVTQMGQEVILRCVPISNHLYFYWYRQILGQKVEFLVSFYNNEISEKSEIFDDQFSVERPDGSNFTLKIRSTKLEDSAMYFCASREYGLAGRHSTDTQYFGPGTRLTVL.

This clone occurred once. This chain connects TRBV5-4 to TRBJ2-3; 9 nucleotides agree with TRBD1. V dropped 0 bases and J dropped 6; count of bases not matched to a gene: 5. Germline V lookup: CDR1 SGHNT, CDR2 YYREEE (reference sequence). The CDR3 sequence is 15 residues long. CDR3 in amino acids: CASSLDGQGMDTQYF. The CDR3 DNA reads TGTGCCAGCAGCTTGGATGGACAGGGGATGGATACGCAGTATTTT.

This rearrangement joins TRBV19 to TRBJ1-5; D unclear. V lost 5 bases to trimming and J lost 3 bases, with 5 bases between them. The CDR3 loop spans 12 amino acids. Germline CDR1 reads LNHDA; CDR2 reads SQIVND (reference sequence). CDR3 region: CASSFYNQPQHF. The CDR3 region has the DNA TGTGCCAGTAGTTTTTACAATCAGCCCCAGCATTTT.

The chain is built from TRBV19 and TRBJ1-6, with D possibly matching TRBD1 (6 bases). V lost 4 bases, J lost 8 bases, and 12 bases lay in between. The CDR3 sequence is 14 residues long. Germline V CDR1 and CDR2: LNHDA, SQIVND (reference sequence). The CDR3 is CASSTQGRHSPLHF. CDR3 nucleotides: TGTGCCAGTAGTACACAGGGAAGGCATTCACCCCTCCACTTT.

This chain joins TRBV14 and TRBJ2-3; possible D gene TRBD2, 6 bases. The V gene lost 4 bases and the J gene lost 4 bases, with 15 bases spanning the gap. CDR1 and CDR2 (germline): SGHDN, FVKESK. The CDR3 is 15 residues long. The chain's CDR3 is CASSLGGSWADTQYF. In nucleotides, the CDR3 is TGTGCCAGCAGCCTTGGGGGGAGTTGGGCAGATACGCAGTATTTT.

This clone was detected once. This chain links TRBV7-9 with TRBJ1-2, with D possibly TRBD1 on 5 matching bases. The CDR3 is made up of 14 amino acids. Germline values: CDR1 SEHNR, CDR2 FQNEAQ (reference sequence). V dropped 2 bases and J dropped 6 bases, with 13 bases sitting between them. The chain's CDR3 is CASSLRGALNGYTF. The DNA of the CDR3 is TGTGCCAGCAGCTTACGAGGGGCTTTGAATGGCTACACCTTC.

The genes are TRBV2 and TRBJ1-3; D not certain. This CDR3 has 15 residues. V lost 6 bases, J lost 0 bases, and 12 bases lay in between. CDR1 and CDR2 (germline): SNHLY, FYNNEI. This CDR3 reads CASRNDLNSGNTIYF. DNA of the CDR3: TGTGCCAGCAGAAACGACCTAAACTCTGGAAACACCATATATTTT. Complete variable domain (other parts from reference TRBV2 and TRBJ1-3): EPEVTQTPSHQVTQMGQEVILRCVPISNHLYFYWYRQILGQKVEFLVSFYNNEISEKSEIFDDQFSVERPDGSNFTLKIRSTKLEDSAMYFCASRNDLNSGNTIYFGEGSWLTVV.